This T cell receptor (beta chain) stems from a study of T cells after posttransplantation cyclophosphamide. General observations from the study: Later post-transplant blood repertoires were often dominated by donor CD8+ memory clones. Skin or GI-infiltrating T cells shared few TRB sequences with blood. After PTCy, TRB diversity resembled that of CNI/methotrexate controls.

Measured with immunoSEQ multiplex PCR; TCRdb has only the in-frame clones, and not every one. The table lists about 10,000 clones, around four fifths of them singletons. CDR3 size: 18 residues. The V segment lost 0 bases and the J segment 3 bases; nucleotides outside the gene matches: 14. CDR1 is SGHRS and CDR2 is YFSETQ in the germline V gene. Of note for this clone: Its antigen is undetermined.

Treatment was busulfan-fludarabine conditioning, a marrow graft, and cyclophosphamide on days +3 and +4. This receptor was taken from a female patient aged 50-59 years who received an allogeneic stem cell transplant from a related donor, was CMV-positive, and had no GVHD. Some T cells may be graft donor cells. The sample here was PBMCs, taken 1,700 to 2,000 days after allogeneic stem cell transplant with posttransplant cyclophosphamide. This chain uses TRBV5-1 with TRBJ2-7; TRBD2 matches at 8 bases. CDR3 DNA sequence: TGCGCCAGCAGCTTGGGGGGGGTCAATAGCGGGACATTCTACGAGCAGTACTTC. This encodes CASSLGGVNSGTFYEQYF.